This is a list of T cell receptor beta chains from one sample in a study of T cells after yellow fever vaccination. TCRdb passed the 5' RACE reads through MiXCR, listing each CDR3 protein once. The table has approximately 150,000 distinct CDR3 sequences, roughly 6.2% seen once; the top ten hold about 2.7%. The starting material was CD4+ T cells sorted from PBMCs, obtained on the day of the first yellow fever vaccination. The receptors were gathered from a man aged 18-30 years who received the YFV17D yellow fever vaccine. CDR3s include the opening cysteine and the closing phenylalanine or tryptophan. A D gene is named only where the DNA matches it firmly. Only part of the rows carry a size: once, few, many, or a class if the clone is expanded.

>TRBJ2-3|.|many|TRBV12-3/TRBV12-4
CASSLDTQYF
TGTGCCAGCAGTTTAGACACGCAGTATTTT
>TRBJ1-1|TRBD1|many|TRBV6-2/TRBV6-3
CASSDRGNTEAFF
TGTGCCAGCAGCGACAGGGGAAACACTGAAGCTTTCTTT
>TRBJ2-2|TRBD1|many|TRBV5-1
CASSPRTGNTGELFF
TGCGCCAGCAGCCCTCGGACAGGGAACACCGGGGAGCTGTTTTTT
>TRBJ1-6|.|.|TRBV6-4
CASSDRGGNSPLHF
TGTGCCAGCAGTGACAGGGGTGGGAATTCACCCCTCCACTTT
>TRBJ1-1|.|.|TRBV20-1
CSAPGRRPNTEAFF
TGCAGTGCTCCCGGGAGGAGGCCGAACACTGAAGCTTTCTTT
>TRBJ1-5|TRBD1|many|TRBV19
CASSSLQGANNQPQHF
TGTGCCAGTAGTTCTCTACAGGGGGCAAACAATCAGCCCCAGCATTTT
>TRBJ2-2|.|.|TRBV12-3/TRBV12-4
CASSPDSWTGELFF
TGTGCCAGCAGTCCAGACAGTTGGACCGGGGAGCTGTTTTTT
>TRBJ2-1|.|many|TRBV20-1
CSAVTGTTRNEQFF
TGCAGTGCCGTAACAGGGACTACGCGCAATGAGCAGTTCTTC
>TRBJ1-1|.|many|TRBV28
CASSFGGRPEAFF
TGTGCCAGCAGTTTCGGTGGAAGGCCTGAAGCTTTCTTT
>TRBJ2-7|.|many|TRBV5-6
CASSPMEESSYEQYF
TGTGCCAGCAGCCCTATGGAAGAGAGCTCCTACGAGCAGTACTTC
>TRBJ2-3|TRBD2|many|TRBV4-2
CASSQDWRGALDTQYF
TGTGCCAGCAGCCAAGATTGGCGGGGGGCCCTGGATACGCAGTATTTT
>TRBJ1-2|.|few|TRBV7-2
CASRPPSTVVLNYGYTF
TGTGCCAGCAGACCCCCGAGCACAGTGGTTTTGAACTATGGCTACACCTTC
>TRBJ2-3|.|many|TRBV5-1
CASSLGRGILTDTQYF
TGCGCCAGCAGCTTGGGACGGGGGATTCTCACAGATACGCAGTATTTT
>TRBJ2-2|.|many|TRBV6-2/TRBV6-3
CASSPGRGLNGELFF
TGTGCCAGCAGTCCCGGCCGGGGGCTTAACGGGGAGCTGTTTTTT
>TRBJ1-1|.|few|TRBV7-2
CASSSNGRMNTEAFF
TGTGCCAGCAGCTCGAACGGAAGAATGAACACTGAAGCTTTCTTT